This is a list of T cell receptor beta chains from one sample in a study of T cells in narcolepsy. The assay was immunoSEQ multiplex PCR, and TCRdb's table has in-frame clones only and misses some. Of 23,000 or so clones listed, approximately 85% are singletons. Sequencing input: CD45RA- memory CD4+ T cells from PBMCs. Source of these receptors: a human donor with narcolepsy. CDR3s include the opening cysteine and the closing phenylalanine or tryptophan. Each record gives: V gene, clone size, D gene, CDR3 length, J gene, CDR3 protein, CDR3 DNA. D genes are given only for firm matches. Size values are once, few and many counts, or a class for expanded clones, and some rows have none.

v_call: TRBV10-3
clone_size: NA
d_call: TRBD2
cdr3_length: 16
j_call: TRBJ2-1
cdr3_aa: CAISPGTSGYMSEQFF
cdr3_nt: TGTGCCATCAGTCCAGGGACTAGCGGGTACATGAGTGAGCAGTTCTTC

v_call: TRBV6-6
clone_size: NA
d_call: NA
cdr3_length: 13
j_call: TRBJ2-1
cdr3_aa: CASSPSSVYEQFF
cdr3_nt: TGTGCCAGCAGCCCATCTAGTGTCTATGAGCAGTTCTTC

v_call: TRBV18
clone_size: once
d_call: NA
cdr3_length: 15
j_call: TRBJ2-1
cdr3_aa: CASCPTLDGYNEQFF
cdr3_nt: TGTGCCAGCTGCCCAACCTTAGACGGATACAATGAGCAGTTCTTC

v_call: TRBV9
clone_size: once
d_call: TRBD1
cdr3_length: 14
j_call: TRBJ2-5
cdr3_aa: CASSAGQGWETQYF
cdr3_nt: TGTGCCAGCAGCGCCGGACAGGGATGGGAGACCCAGTACTTC

v_call: TRBV5-6
clone_size: NA
d_call: NA
cdr3_length: 12
j_call: TRBJ2-5
cdr3_aa: CASSRDVGTQYF
cdr3_nt: TGTGCCAGCAGCCGGGACGTAGGGACCCAGTACTTC

v_call: TRBV6-5
clone_size: NA
d_call: NA
cdr3_length: 12
j_call: TRBJ2-2
cdr3_aa: CASSEGRRELFF
cdr3_nt: TGTGCCAGCAGTGAGGGACGAAGGGAGCTGTTTTTT

v_call: TRBV5-6
clone_size: NA
d_call: TRBD2
cdr3_length: 15
j_call: TRBJ2-7
cdr3_aa: CASSTRLAVPFEQYF
cdr3_nt: TGTGCCAGCAGCACTAGACTAGCGGTTCCCTTCGAGCAGTACTTC

v_call: TRBV29-1
clone_size: NA
d_call: NA
cdr3_length: 15
j_call: TRBJ2-1
cdr3_aa: CSVPSLSPVVDEQFF
cdr3_nt: TGCAGCGTCCCGTCCCTGAGTCCCGTGGTCGATGAGCAGTTCTTC

v_call: TRBV28
clone_size: NA
d_call: TRBD1
cdr3_length: 17
j_call: TRBJ2-6
cdr3_aa: CASSLDRGADGANVLTF
cdr3_nt: TGTGCCAGCAGTTTGGACAGGGGGGCAGACGGGGCCAACGTCCTGACTTTC

v_call: TRBV5-4
clone_size: NA
d_call: NA
cdr3_length: 14
j_call: TRBJ1-2
cdr3_aa: CASSLDAGNYGYTF
cdr3_nt: TGTGCCAGCAGCTTGGATGCAGGGAACTATGGCTACACCTTC

v_call: TRBV9
clone_size: NA
d_call: TRBD1
cdr3_length: 17
j_call: TRBJ1-6
cdr3_aa: CASSARAGTGDNSPLHF
cdr3_nt: TGTGCCAGCAGCGCAAGAGCCGGGACAGGGGATAATTCACCCCTCCACTTT

v_call: TRBV28
clone_size: NA
d_call: TRBD2
cdr3_length: 13
j_call: TRBJ2-7
cdr3_aa: CASQAGGLYEQYF
cdr3_nt: TGTGCCAGTCAAGCGGGAGGGCTATACGAGCAGTACTTC

v_call: TRBV28
clone_size: NA
d_call: TRBD2
cdr3_length: 17
j_call: TRBJ2-7
cdr3_aa: CASSLRPLGTSSYEQYF
cdr3_nt: TGTGCCAGCAGTTTAAGGCCCTTGGGGACTAGCAGCTACGAGCAGTACTTC

v_call: TRBV27
clone_size: NA
d_call: NA
cdr3_length: 13
j_call: TRBJ1-1
cdr3_aa: CASSLSYTSEAFF
cdr3_nt: TGTGCCAGCAGTTTATCTTACACGAGTGAAGCTTTCTTT

v_call: TRBV6-5
clone_size: NA
d_call: NA
cdr3_length: 14
j_call: TRBJ1-2
cdr3_aa: CASSPAEGVYGYTF
cdr3_nt: TGTGCCAGCAGTCCCGCCGAGGGGGTCTATGGCTACACCTTC

v_call: TRBV5-1
clone_size: NA
d_call: TRBD2
cdr3_length: 16
j_call: TRBJ2-7
cdr3_aa: CASSLGAGGPGYEQYF
cdr3_nt: TGCGCCAGCAGCTTGGGGGCGGGAGGGCCTGGTTACGAGCAGTACTTC

v_call: TRBV6-1
clone_size: NA
d_call: NA
cdr3_length: 16
j_call: TRBJ2-7
cdr3_aa: CASSEIGGAKVYEQYF
cdr3_nt: TGTGCCAGCAGTGAAATCGGGGGCGCGAAGGTATACGAGCAGTACTTC

v_call: TRBV27
clone_size: few
d_call: NA
cdr3_length: 13
j_call: TRBJ2-1
cdr3_aa: CASRGDSYNEQFF
cdr3_nt: TGTGCCAGCAGAGGCGACTCCTACAATGAGCAGTTCTTC

v_call: TRBV5-7
clone_size: NA
d_call: NA
cdr3_length: 15
j_call: TRBJ2-7
cdr3_aa: CASSSGGRLGYEQYF
cdr3_nt: TGTGCCAGCAGCAGTGGGGGGCGGTTAGGCTACGAGCAGTACTTC

v_call: TRBV28
clone_size: NA
d_call: TRBD1
cdr3_length: 13
j_call: TRBJ1-6
cdr3_aa: CASIAGGASPLHF
cdr3_nt: TGTGCCAGCATCGCAGGGGGGGCCTCACCCCTCCACTTT

v_call: TRBV28
clone_size: NA
d_call: NA
cdr3_length: 13
j_call: TRBJ1-5
cdr3_aa: CASSKGSNQPQHF
cdr3_nt: TGTGCCAGCAGTAAGGGTAGCAATCAGCCCCAGCATTTT

v_call: TRBV28
clone_size: NA
d_call: NA
cdr3_length: 12
j_call: TRBJ1-5
cdr3_aa: CASTYGDQPQHF
cdr3_nt: TGTGCCAGCACCTACGGGGATCAGCCCCAGCATTTT

v_call: TRBV7-6
clone_size: NA
d_call: TRBD2
cdr3_length: 14
j_call: TRBJ2-1
cdr3_aa: CASSPNTQSGVQFF
cdr3_nt: TGTGCCAGCAGCCCCAATACTCAAAGCGGGGTCCAGTTCTTC

v_call: TRBV4-1
clone_size: NA
d_call: NA
cdr3_length: 17
j_call: TRBJ1-3
cdr3_aa: CASSQVLGGKTRNTIYF
cdr3_nt: TGCGCCAGCAGCCAGGTTCTGGGGGGGAAAACCAGAAACACCATATATTTT

v_call: TRBV7-2
clone_size: NA
d_call: TRBD2
cdr3_length: 15
j_call: TRBJ2-1
cdr3_aa: CASSPSGGSYNEQFF
cdr3_nt: TGTGCCAGCAGCCCCAGCGGGGGTTCTTACAATGAGCAGTTCTTC

v_call: TRBV19
clone_size: NA
d_call: NA
cdr3_length: 11
j_call: TRBJ2-7
cdr3_aa: CASRQFNEQYF
cdr3_nt: TGTGCCAGTCGGCAGTTTAACGAGCAGTACTTC

v_call: TRBV10-3
clone_size: NA
d_call: NA
cdr3_length: 12
j_call: TRBJ1-2
cdr3_aa: CAIGEGTYGYTF
cdr3_nt: TGTGCCATAGGGGAGGGAACCTATGGCTACACCTTC

v_call: TRBV10-2
clone_size: few
d_call: NA
cdr3_length: 14
j_call: TRBJ2-4
cdr3_aa: CASSEPVAKNIQYF
cdr3_nt: TGCGCCAGCAGTGAGCCCGTAGCCAAAAACATTCAGTACTTC

v_call: TRBV4-2
clone_size: once
d_call: NA
cdr3_length: 14
j_call: TRBJ2-1
cdr3_aa: CASSQVAASNEQFF
cdr3_nt: TGTGCCAGCAGCCAAGTCGCAGCTTCGAATGAGCAGTTCTTC

v_call: TRBV28
clone_size: NA
d_call: TRBD1
cdr3_length: 15
j_call: TRBJ2-2
cdr3_aa: CASSFGTGGTGELFF
cdr3_nt: TGTGCCAGCAGTTTCGGGACAGGGGGTACCGGGGAGCTGTTTTTT

v_call: TRBV6-1
clone_size: NA
d_call: NA
cdr3_length: 13
j_call: TRBJ1-5
cdr3_aa: CATHRGLSEPQHF
cdr3_nt: TGTGCCACCCATAGGGGATTGAGCGAGCCCCAGCATTTT

v_call: TRBV29-1
clone_size: NA
d_call: NA
cdr3_length: 12
j_call: TRBJ1-2
cdr3_aa: CSVEQGVEGYTF
cdr3_nt: TGCAGCGTTGAACAGGGAGTCGAGGGCTACACCTTC

v_call: TRBV11-2
clone_size: NA
d_call: NA
cdr3_length: 15
j_call: TRBJ1-6
cdr3_aa: CASSLLLDTDSPLHF
cdr3_nt: TGTGCCAGCAGCTTACTCCTGGACACCGATTCACCCCTCCACTTT

v_call: TRBV28
clone_size: NA
d_call: NA
cdr3_length: 16
j_call: TRBJ2-3
cdr3_aa: CASRPGGLSRTDTQYF
cdr3_nt: TGTGCCAGCAGGCCAGGGGGACTTTCGAGGACAGATACGCAGTATTTT

v_call: TRBV29-1
clone_size: NA
d_call: NA
cdr3_length: 11
j_call: TRBJ2-5
cdr3_aa: CSHAVAETQYF
cdr3_nt: TGCAGCCATGCGGTTGCAGAGACCCAGTACTTC

v_call: TRBV11-2
clone_size: few
d_call: NA
cdr3_length: 15
j_call: TRBJ2-7
cdr3_aa: CASSGVTGLNYEQYF
cdr3_nt: TGTGCCAGCAGCGGAGTCACAGGGCTTAACTACGAGCAGTACTTC

v_call: TRBV7-6
clone_size: NA
d_call: NA
cdr3_length: 12
j_call: TRBJ2-7
cdr3_aa: CASSTHPYEQYF
cdr3_nt: TGTGCCAGCAGCACCCATCCCTACGAGCAGTACTTC

v_call: TRBV19
clone_size: few
d_call: NA
cdr3_length: 13
j_call: TRBJ1-1
cdr3_aa: CASNYNRNTEAFF
cdr3_nt: TGTGCCAGTAATTATAACAGGAACACTGAAGCTTTCTTT

v_call: TRBV5-5
clone_size: NA
d_call: NA
cdr3_length: 13
j_call: TRBJ1-2
cdr3_aa: CASSLADKYGYTF
cdr3_nt: TGTGCCAGCAGCTTGGCCGACAAGTATGGCTACACCTTC

v_call: TRBV19
clone_size: NA
d_call: NA
cdr3_length: 13
j_call: TRBJ1-2
cdr3_aa: CASSIALDYGYTF
cdr3_nt: TGTGCCAGTAGTATTGCCCTCGACTATGGCTACACCTTC

v_call: TRBV11-2
clone_size: NA
d_call: TRBD1
cdr3_length: 14
j_call: TRBJ2-7
cdr3_aa: CASSQQGAPSEQYF
cdr3_nt: TGTGCCAGCAGCCAACAGGGGGCTCCCTCCGAGCAGTACTTC

v_call: TRBV11-2
clone_size: NA
d_call: NA
cdr3_length: 15
j_call: TRBJ2-2
cdr3_aa: CASSRGSRNTGELFF
cdr3_nt: TGTGCCAGCAGCAGAGGGAGCCGAAACACCGGGGAGCTGTTTTTT

v_call: TRBV19
clone_size: NA
d_call: NA
cdr3_length: 14
j_call: TRBJ1-1
cdr3_aa: CASSRGRLRTEAFF
cdr3_nt: TGTGCCAGTAGTAGGGGGCGGCTGCGCACTGAAGCTTTCTTT

v_call: TRBV4-3
clone_size: NA
d_call: NA
cdr3_length: 17
j_call: TRBJ1-4
cdr3_aa: CASSQAFPTVGLEKLFF
cdr3_nt: TGCGCCAGCAGCCAAGCGTTCCCGACAGTCGGGCTCGAAAAACTGTTTTTT

v_call: TRBV18
clone_size: NA
d_call: NA
cdr3_length: 13
j_call: TRBJ2-7
cdr3_aa: CASSPGASYEQYF
cdr3_nt: TGTGCCAGCTCCCCGGGGGCCTCCTACGAGCAGTACTTC

v_call: TRBV5-1
clone_size: NA
d_call: NA
cdr3_length: 13
j_call: TRBJ2-7
cdr3_aa: CASSLQETYEQYF
cdr3_nt: TGCGCCAGCAGCCTTCAGGAAACCTACGAGCAGTACTTC

v_call: TRBV6-1
clone_size: NA
d_call: NA
cdr3_length: 14
j_call: TRBJ2-5
cdr3_aa: CASGVRARAETQYF
cdr3_nt: TGTGCCAGCGGCGTCAGGGCTCGAGCTGAGACCCAGTACTTC

v_call: TRBV5-1
clone_size: NA
d_call: NA
cdr3_length: 16
j_call: TRBJ2-2
cdr3_aa: CASSPRGQTNTGELFF
cdr3_nt: TGCGCCAGCAGCCCCAGGGGCCAAACGAACACCGGGGAGCTGTTTTTT

v_call: TRBV14
clone_size: NA
d_call: TRBD1
cdr3_length: 16
j_call: TRBJ1-4
cdr3_aa: CASSQDGDRVCEKLFF
cdr3_nt: TGTGCCAGCAGCCAAGATGGGGACAGGGTTTGCGAAAAACTGTTTTTT

v_call: TRBV7-2
clone_size: NA
d_call: TRBD1
cdr3_length: 14
j_call: TRBJ1-2
cdr3_aa: CASSSGDSNYGYTF
cdr3_nt: TGTGCCAGCAGCTCGGGGGACAGTAACTATGGCTACACCTTC

v_call: TRBV6-5
clone_size: NA
d_call: NA
cdr3_length: 14
j_call: TRBJ1-1
cdr3_aa: CASKRNDQNTEAFF
cdr3_nt: TGTGCCAGCAAAAGAAATGATCAGAACACTGAAGCTTTCTTT

v_call: TRBV7-6
clone_size: NA
d_call: NA
cdr3_length: 11
j_call: TRBJ2-5
cdr3_aa: CASSPRETQYF
cdr3_nt: TGTGCCAGCAGCCCTCGAGAGACCCAGTACTTC

v_call: TRBV4-3
clone_size: NA
d_call: NA
cdr3_length: 14
j_call: TRBJ1-6
cdr3_aa: CASSQISVNSPLHF
cdr3_nt: TGCGCCAGCAGCCAAATCTCGGTGAATTCACCCCTCCACTTT

v_call: TRBV7-9
clone_size: NA
d_call: NA
cdr3_length: 14
j_call: TRBJ1-3
cdr3_aa: CASSEVGQGNTIYF
cdr3_nt: TGTGCCAGCAGCGAGGTCGGCCAAGGAAACACCATATATTTT

v_call: TRBV5-1
clone_size: few
d_call: NA
cdr3_length: 15
j_call: TRBJ2-1
cdr3_aa: CASSNSGNSYNEQFF
cdr3_nt: TGCGCCAGCAGCAATAGCGGAAACTCCTACAATGAGCAGTTCTTC